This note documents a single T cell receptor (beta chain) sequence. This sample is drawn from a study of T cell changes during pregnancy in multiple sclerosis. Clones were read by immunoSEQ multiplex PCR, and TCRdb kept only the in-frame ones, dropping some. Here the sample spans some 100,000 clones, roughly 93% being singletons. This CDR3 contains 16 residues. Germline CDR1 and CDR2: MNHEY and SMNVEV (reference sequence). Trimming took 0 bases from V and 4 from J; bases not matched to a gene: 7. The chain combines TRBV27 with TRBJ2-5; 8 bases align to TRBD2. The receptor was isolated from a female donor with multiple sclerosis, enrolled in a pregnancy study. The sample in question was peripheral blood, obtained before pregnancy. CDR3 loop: CASSLSYGREGETQYF. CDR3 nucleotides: TGTGCCAGCAGTTTATCGTACGGGAGGGAGGGAGAGACCCAGTACTTC.